This T cell receptor (beta chain) derives from a study of identical twins (TCRdb year 2016). For context, the study as a whole: The study deep-sequenced TCR alpha and beta repertoires from monozygotic twins, unrelated adults of various ages and cord blood to test whether fetal clonotypes persist. Replicate twin experiments were performed at different times using different library preparation protocols to rule out contamination. The investigation overall reported the following: Invariant T cells such as MAIT and iNKT could partly confound zero-insertion analyses, although diverse VJ usage argued against such confounding for most clonotypes. Because the same donors could not be followed over many years, conclusions were based on cross-sectional statistical analysis. Excess twin sharing in beta out-of-frame sequences was weaker because fewer shared sequences lowered the signal-to-noise ratio. Out-of-frame TCR alpha sequences shared between twins showed an excess of low generation-probability sequences compared with coincidental sharing between unrelated individuals. In monozygotic twins, out-of-frame TCR alpha sharing was systematically underestimated by recombination models, although the models agreed with sharing between unrelated individuals. Abundant cord blood beta clonotypes had fewer insertions, young adult naive repertoires showed a similar but weaker trend, and memory repertoires showed no such trend.

The CDR3, from cysteine to phenylalanine, totals 19 residues. The sequence is cut down to CDR3 DNA, 57 bases in frame from base 1. The junction shows trimming of 2 bases on V and 1 base on J, plus 23 bases between the germline ends. Based on the germline V gene, the CDR1 and CDR2 sequences are MDHEN and SYDVKM. The library relied on 5' RACE. The instrument given in TCRdb is Illumina HiSeq 2000. Template switching introduced a universal primer binding site; the final cDNA contained a unique molecular identifier, enabling accurate counting of TCR cDNA molecules. Specific primers in the conserved constant-segment region were used to synthesize first-strand cDNA for the TCR alpha and beta chains. Each cDNA library was double barcoded, with a SMART-Mk sample barcode plus Illumina barcodes, to control for contamination. TruSeq adapter sequences along with Illumina sample barcodes were introduced in two successive PCR steps. The TCR alpha and beta cDNA libraries were sequenced on the Illumina HiSeq platform using custom primers. Concerning the study's data processing: Unique molecular identifiers were extracted from raw reads with MiGEC, and CDR3 positions were determined with MiXCR. For each individual, recombination models were inferred using an EM algorithm with the repgenHMM and IGoR tools. Shared clonotypes were analyzed with the tcR package in R, and sharing was normalized by the product of cloneset sizes. To study raw recombination free of thymic and clonal selection effects, out-of-frame nonproductive sequences were analyzed. The raw public data were reprocessed by TCRdb itself: fastp quality trimming at Q25, MiXCR clonotype calling, in-frame beta chains only. Identical CDR3 protein sequences are pooled into one entry, listed with their most common genes and DNA. These V and J calls are TCRdb output, not the study's own analysis. The sample has about 1.7 million distinct CDR3 sequences on record, about 32% of them singletons. The ten largest clonotypes hold approximately 0.29% of the sample.

All donors were healthy Caucasians. On this clonotype: Its binding antigen is unknown. The input lacks base qualities; no much larger clone sits a single base away.

The sequenced material came from cord blood. The sequence derives from a newborn girl in good health. The rearrangement joined TRBV28 to TRBJ2-5; TRBD2 might be the D gene, on 7 matching bases. The CDR3 region has the sequence CASSLARGLGGRVQETQYF. The sequenced DNA is TGTGCCAGCAGTTTAGCTCGGGGGCTTGGTGGGAGGGTCCAAGAGACCCAGTACTTC.